This TCR beta chain was observed in a study of T-cell reconstitution after alpha-beta-depleted transplantation in children. Study-wide results and caveats: Newly produced T cells mostly accounted for T-cell counts and diversity one year post-transplant. Expanded clones from the graft, numbering several hundred, reportedly supplied alpha-beta T cells about two months after transplant. It was surviving recipient T cells and thymic progenitors that gave some patients high TCRbeta diversity at day 60.

Unique molecular identifiers were built into the TCRbeta library. TCRdb reprocessed the PCR reads via MiXCR and lists one record per CDR3 protein. The table records over 120,000 distinct CDR3 sequences, 8.8% of them present only once. This clonotype came up many times. Its antigen is still unknown. From germline, CDR1 is MNHEY and CDR2 SVGAGI. The V gene end was trimmed by 7 bases and the J gene end by 2 bases; junction bases not matched to a gene: 11. This CDR3 spans 15 amino acids. Sequenced here: PBMCs, mostly from graft donor cells, sampled 180 days after TCRalphabeta/CD19-depleted stem cell transplant. The chain joins TRBV6-5 to TRBJ2-7, with 7 bases lining up with TRBD2. This TCR was recovered from a female patient aged 2-10 years who had a stem cell transplant for congenital amegakaryocytic thrombocytopenia, so the T cells may come from the graft donor. CDR3 in DNA: TGTGCCAGCATTACGGGGCTAGCGGCAACCTACGAGCAGTACTTC. As protein: CASITGLAATYEQYF.